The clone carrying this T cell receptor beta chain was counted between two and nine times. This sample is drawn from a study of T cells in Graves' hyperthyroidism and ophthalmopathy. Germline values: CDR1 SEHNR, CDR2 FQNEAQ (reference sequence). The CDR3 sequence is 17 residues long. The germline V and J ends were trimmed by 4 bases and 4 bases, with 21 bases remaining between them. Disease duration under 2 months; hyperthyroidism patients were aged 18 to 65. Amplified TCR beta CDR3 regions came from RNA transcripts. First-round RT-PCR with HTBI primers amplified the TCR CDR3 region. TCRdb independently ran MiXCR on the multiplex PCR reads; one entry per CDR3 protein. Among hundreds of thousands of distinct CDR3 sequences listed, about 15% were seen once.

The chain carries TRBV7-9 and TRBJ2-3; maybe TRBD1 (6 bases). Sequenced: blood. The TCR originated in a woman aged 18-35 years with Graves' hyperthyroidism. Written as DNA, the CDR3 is TGTGCCAGCAGCTATCCGGGACACCAACCACGGGCAGATACGCAGTATTTT. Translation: CASSYPGHQPRADTQYF.